This TCR beta chain was found in a study of blood T cell repertoires in COVID-19. Study details: From the United States, Italy and Spain came samples of acute and convalescent COVID-19. The cDNA or gDNA used as material had been derived from T cells, B-cell-depleted T cells, or PBMCs.

This CDR3 has 16 residues. With 5 bases clipped from V and 3 bases from J, the junction kept 11 bases outside the gene matches. CDR1 SGHTA and CDR2 FQGNSA come from the germline V gene. In the study's own analysis: Amplification of reference gene primers was used by the study to estimate nucleated cell counts. The method was immunoSEQ multiplex PCR; TCRdb's version includes in-frame clones alone and lacks a portion of them. V and J calls plus clone size are reproduced from that table; the DNA served to infer D and trimming. The sample has 250,000 to 300,000 clones, roughly 88% seen once. The chain recombines TRBV7-2 with TRBJ2-7, with 9 bases that match TRBD2. What was sequenced was peripheral blood. The TCR was taken from a woman aged 30 to 39 with acute or convalescent COVID-19. This CDR3 is CASSRMASGTDYEQYF. CDR3 DNA sequence: TGTGCCAGCAGCCGTATGGCTAGCGGGACCGACTACGAGCAGTACTTC.